This T cell receptor beta chain was captured in a study of CD8+ T cells in alopecia areata. Study findings and constraints: Resident alphabeta T-cell populations of normal skin are likewise subject to sequencing in scalp samples. For lesional scalp, especially alopecia totalis/universalis, clonality was higher than in normal scalp.

Comments on this clone: The antigen remains unidentified.

CD4+ and CD8+ T cells were sorted from PBMCs. Reverse transcribed after extraction, RNA yielded cDNA as the sequencing template. Sequencing used immunoSEQ multiplex PCR; TCRdb keeps in-frame clones, though not all of them. The table shows some 200,000 clones, with about 61% occurring only once. The CDR3 covers 16 residues. Losses at the gene ends were 2 bases for V and 5 bases for J; bases not matched to a gene: 8. In germline, CDR1 is MNHEY, CDR2 SMNVEV (reference sequence). The sample comprised CD8+ T cells sorted from blood. The receptor comes from a human donor in good health. The chain employs TRBV27 and TRBJ1-4, with 7 bases lining up with TRBD1. CDR3 region: CASSLTPTGANEKLFF. CDR3 nucleotide sequence: TGTGCCAGCAGTTTAACCCCAACAGGGGCAAATGAAAAACTGTTTTTT. Full variable domain (remainder filled in from reference TRBV27 and TRBJ1-4): EAQVTQNPRYLITVTGKKLTVTCSQNMNHEYMSWYRQDPGLGLRQIYYSMNVEVTDKGDVPEGYKVSRKEKRNFPLILESPSPNQTSLYFCASSLTPTGANEKLFFGSGTQLSVL.